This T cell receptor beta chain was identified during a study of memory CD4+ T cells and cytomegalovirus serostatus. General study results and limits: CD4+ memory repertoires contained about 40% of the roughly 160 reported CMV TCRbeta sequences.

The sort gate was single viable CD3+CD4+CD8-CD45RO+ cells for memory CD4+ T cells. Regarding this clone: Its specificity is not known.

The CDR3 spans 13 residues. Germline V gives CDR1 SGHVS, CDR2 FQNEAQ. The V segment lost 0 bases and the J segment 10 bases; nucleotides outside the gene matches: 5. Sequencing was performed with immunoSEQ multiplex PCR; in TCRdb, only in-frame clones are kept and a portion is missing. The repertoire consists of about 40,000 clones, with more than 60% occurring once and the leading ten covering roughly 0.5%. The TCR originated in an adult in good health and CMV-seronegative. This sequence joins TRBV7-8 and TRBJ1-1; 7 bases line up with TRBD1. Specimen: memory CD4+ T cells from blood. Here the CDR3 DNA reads TGTGCCAGCAGCTTAGCAGGGGGCGTAGGAGCTTTCTTT. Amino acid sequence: CASSLAGGVGAFF.